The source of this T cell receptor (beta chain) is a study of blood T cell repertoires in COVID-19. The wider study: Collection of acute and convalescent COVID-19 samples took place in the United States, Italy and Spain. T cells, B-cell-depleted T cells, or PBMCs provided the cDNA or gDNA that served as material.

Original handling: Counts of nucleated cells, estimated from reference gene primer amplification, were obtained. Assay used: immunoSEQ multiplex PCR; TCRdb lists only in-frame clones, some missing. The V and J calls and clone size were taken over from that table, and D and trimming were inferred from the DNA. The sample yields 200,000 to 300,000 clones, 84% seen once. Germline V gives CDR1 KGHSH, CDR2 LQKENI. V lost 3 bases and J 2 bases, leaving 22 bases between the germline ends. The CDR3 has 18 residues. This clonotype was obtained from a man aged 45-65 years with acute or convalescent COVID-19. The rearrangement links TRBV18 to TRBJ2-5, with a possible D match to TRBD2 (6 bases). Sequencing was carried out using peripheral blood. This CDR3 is CASSPSLIPSAGQETQYF. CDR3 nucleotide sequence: TGTGCCAGCTCACCGTCATTAATTCCTAGCGCTGGTCAAGAGACCCAGTACTTC. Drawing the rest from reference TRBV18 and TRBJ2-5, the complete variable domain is NAGVMQNPRHLVRRRGQEARLRCSPMKGHSHVYWYRQLPEEGLKFMVYLQKENIIDESGMPKERFSAEFPKEGPSILRIQQVVRGDSAAYFCASSPSLIPSAGQETQYFGPGTRLLVL.